This entry features one TCR beta chain sequence. This specimen comes from a study of OX40 agonist ivuxolimab in advanced cancers. Across the whole study: Ivuxolimab doses were 0.01, 0.1, 0.3, 1.5, 3 or 10 mg/kg every 2 weeks.

Germline V gene lookup returns CDR1 LGHNA and CDR2 YNFKEQ. CDR3 length equals 16 residues. Trimming shortened V by 0 bases and J by 0 bases, and 11 bases separated the two germline ends. Sequencing was performed with immunoSEQ multiplex PCR; in TCRdb, only in-frame clones are kept and a portion is missing. Among more than 60,000 clones listed, around 83% were seen once. Autoimmune disease history or systemic immunosuppression meant exclusion. The specimen comprised CD4+ or CD8+ T cells sorted from blood, sampled in a trial of the OX40 agonist ivuxolimab. The TCR originated in an adult with an advanced solid tumor such as melanoma, head and neck, liver or kidney cancer. The chain uses TRBV4-2 and TRBJ1-1, with D uncertain. CDR3 protein: CASSQDPGRLNTEAFF. CDR3 DNA sequence: TGTGCCAGCAGCCAAGATCCCGGACGGTTGAACACTGAAGCTTTCTTT.